Sequencing of this T cell receptor beta chain was carried out in a study of cytomegalovirus exposure and HLA in healthy donors. Profiling relied on immunoSEQ multiplex PCR, and the TCRdb table lists in-frame clones only, not all of them. Among roughly 350,000 clones listed, more than 80% were seen once. The receptor comes from a woman under 30 in good health and CMV-seronegative. The sequenced material came from PBMCs.

CDR3 residues: CASSYAGGVHQPQHF. Here the CDR3 DNA reads TGTGCCAGCAGTTACGCGGGGGGCGTCCATCAGCCCCAGCATTTT. The chain combines TRBV6-5 with TRBJ1-5, with D possibly being TRBD1 (6 bases). This CDR3 is 15 amino acids long. Germline V gives CDR1 MNHEY, CDR2 SVGAGI. The V gene lost 2 bases and the J gene lost 5 bases, with 13 bases spanning the gap.